This T cell receptor (beta chain) was captured in a study of T-cell reconstitution after alpha-beta-depleted transplantation in children. CDR3 size: 17 residues. Germline V CDR1 and CDR2: LGHNT, FRNRAP. The ends lost 5 bases at V and 4 bases at J; junction bases unmatched: 11. Whole-study results and caveats: The main origin of T-cell counts and diversity one year after transplant was newly produced T cells. Expanded clones from the graft, numbering several hundred, reportedly supplied alpha-beta T cells about two months after transplant. For some patients, TCRbeta diversity was high at day 60 because of recipient T cells and thymic progenitors that survived.

The sample holds many counts of this clonotype. The antigen is unknown. For TCRbeta, the library was prepared with unique molecular identifiers. TCRdb analysed the PCR reads with MiXCR anew, one entry per CDR3 protein. The data hold hundreds of thousands of distinct CDR3 sequences, with approximately 8.4% observed a single time. The sequence derives from a male patient aged 2-9 years who had a stem cell transplant for acute myeloid leukemia, so the T cells may come from the graft donor. Sequencing used PBMCs, mostly from graft donor cells, obtained 360 days after TCRalphabeta/CD19-depleted stem cell transplant. The chain combines TRBV12-5 with TRBJ2-1, with 10 nucleotides matching TRBD2. CDR3 in amino acids: CASGPIIAGGQYNEQFF. DNA for the CDR3: TGTGCTAGTGGTCCTATTATAGCGGGGGGACAGTACAATGAGCAGTTCTTC.